This T cell receptor beta chain is drawn from a study of glioma-infiltrating T cells after dendritic cell vaccination. In the study overall: The vaccine used monocyte-derived dendritic cells pulsed overnight with autologous tumor lysate. General observations from the study: Only a small number of patients had complete blood and tumor samples.

Specified time point: after dendritic cell vaccination, including at tumor progression/relapse. TCRB CDR3 was amplified from 2 ug genomic DNA or less. Amplification used 60 V beta primers and 13 J beta primers. The method was immunoSEQ multiplex PCR; TCRdb's version includes in-frame clones alone and lacks a portion of them. The profile shows 55,000 to 75,000 clones, 70% to 85% of them singletons. Worth noting for this clone: Antigen: not known.

Germline CDR1 is SGHNT and CDR2 is YENEEA. The J segment lost 6 bases and the V segment lost 5 bases, leaving 11 bases of the junction unmatched. The CDR3 extends over 16 amino acids. J is TRBJ2-3 and V is TRBV11-3, with 10 nucleotides matching TRBD2. The sequencing here drew on blood, taken after dendritic cell vaccination. This clonotype originated in a human donor with glioblastoma. The chain's CDR3 is CASSTLAGAPGDTQYF. As DNA, the CDR3 is TGTGCCAGCAGCACTCTAGCGGGGGCCCCGGGGGATACGCAGTATTTT.